These T cell receptor beta chains were read from a single sample in a study of siplizumab effects on memory and regulatory T cells. Libraries were prepared by immunoSEQ multiplex PCR; TCRdb keeps only in-frame clonotypes and omits some of them. The table has 98,000 or so clones, more than 85% seen once. The sample comprised Tregs sorted from blood. Receptor source: a human donor in good health. Each CDR3 is given with its conserved first and last residue. A D gene is named only where the DNA matches it firmly. The size of a clone is reported for some rows only, either as once, few or many, or as a class for expanded clones.

abundance	d_gene	v_gene	j_gene	CDR3aa	CDR3nt
NA	NA	TRBV21-1	TRBJ1-2	CASSPRQGGYGYTF	TGTGCCAGCAGCCCCCGACAGGGAGGGTATGGCTACACCTTC
NA	NA	TRBV6-5	TRBJ1-1	CASTPRLVPNTEAFF	TGTGCCAGCACCCCCAGGTTGGTCCCGAACACTGAAGCTTTCTTT
NA	NA	TRBV27	TRBJ1-1	CASSLLLGDLRYSEAFF	TGTGCCAGCAGTTTATTACTAGGGGACCTCAGGTATTCTGAAGCTTTCTTT
NA	NA	TRBV4-3	TRBJ1-1	CASSQTDTGTGSYVPEAFF	TGCGCCAGCAGCCAGACAGACACCGGGACCGGGTCATATGTCCCTGAAGCTTTCTTT
NA	TRBD1	TRBV11-3	TRBJ1-1	CASSPRAGGNTEAFF	TGTGCCAGCAGCCCGCGAGCAGGGGGCAACACTGAAGCTTTCTTT
NA	TRBD1	TRBV5-1	TRBJ2-7	CASSLRQGHPYEQYF	TGCGCCAGCAGTCTTAGACAGGGACACCCCTACGAGCAGTACTTC
NA	TRBD1	TRBV6-6	TRBJ1-1	CASSRRQGVGTEAFF	TGTGCCAGCAGTCGACGACAGGGTGTTGGAACTGAAGCTTTCTTT
NA	NA	TRBV5-1	TRBJ2-1	CASSESYNEQFF	TGCGCCAGCAGCGAATCCTACAATGAGCAGTTCTTC
NA	TRBD1	TRBV15	TRBJ2-1	CATSRGRGSSYNEQFF	TGTGCCACCAGCAGAGGCAGGGGGAGCTCCTACAATGAGCAGTTCTTC
NA	NA	TRBV28	TRBJ2-7	CASSFSQAHEQYF	TGTGCCAGCAGTTTTTCCCAGGCCCACGAGCAGTACTTC
NA	NA	TRBV5-4	TRBJ1-2	CASSFGTDYGYTF	TGTGCCAGCAGCTTCGGCACCGACTATGGCTACACCTTC
NA	TRBD2	TRBV7-6	TRBJ2-3	CASSLFAGAADTQYF	TGTGCCAGCAGCTTATTCGCGGGAGCCGCAGATACGCAGTATTTT
NA	TRBD1	TRBV7-2	TRBJ1-2	CASSLESGTGDGYTF	TGTGCCAGCAGCTTAGAATCGGGGACAGGGGACGGCTACACCTTC
NA	TRBD2	TRBV6-5	TRBJ2-1	CASTNVAGGNEQFF	TGTGCCAGCACCAATGTAGCGGGAGGCAATGAGCAGTTCTTC
once	TRBD2	TRBV7-2	TRBJ2-5	CASSALAGTETQYF	TGTGCCAGCAGCGCACTAGCGGGAACTGAGACCCAGTACTTC
NA	NA	TRBV7-8	TRBJ1-5	CASSLASRGGQPQHF	TGTGCCAGCAGCTTAGCTTCGCGGGGCGGTCAGCCCCAGCATTTT
NA	TRBD1	TRBV7-2	TRBJ2-7	CASSLELRDSPYEQYF	TGTGCCAGCAGCTTAGAGTTAAGGGACAGCCCCTACGAGCAGTACTTC
NA	NA	TRBV5-6	TRBJ1-1	CASSSEPNTEAFF	TGTGCCAGCAGCTCGGAACCGAACACTGAAGCTTTCTTT
NA	NA	TRBV10-3	TRBJ2-7	CAIRRDSYEQYF	TGTGCCATCAGGAGAGACAGCTACGAGCAGTACTTC
NA	TRBD1	TRBV27	TRBJ2-5	CASSNYRGRGETQYF	TGTGCCAGCAGTAACTACAGGGGGCGCGGGGAGACCCAGTACTTC
NA	NA	TRBV11-3	TRBJ2-7	CASSHNSYEQYF	TGTGCCAGCAGCCATAATTCCTACGAGCAGTACTTC
NA	NA	TRBV7-2	TRBJ2-7	CASRDRNRIYEQYF	TGTGCCAGCAGAGACAGGAATCGGATTTACGAGCAGTACTTC
NA	NA	TRBV11-1	TRBJ2-3	CASSLDLRDTQYF	TGTGCCAGCAGCTTAGATCTTAGGGATACGCAGTATTTT
few	NA	TRBV29-1	TRBJ1-2	CSVESTSKGYTF	TGCAGCGTTGAGTCGACGTCGAAAGGCTACACCTTC
NA	NA	TRBV7-8	TRBJ2-7	CASSLAPRGAYEQYF	TGTGCCAGCAGCTTAGCCCCCCGCGGAGCCTACGAGCAGTACTTC
NA	TRBD2	TRBV6-1	TRBJ2-3	CAYGTSGGSTDTQYF	TGTGCCTACGGGACTAGCGGGGGTAGCACAGATACGCAGTATTTT
NA	NA	TRBV10-3	TRBJ1-4	CAISVRDGEKLFF	TGTGCCATCAGTGTCAGGGACGGTGAAAAACTGTTTTTT
NA	NA	TRBV5-1	TRBJ1-2	CASSSLRAYGYTF	TGCGCCAGCAGCAGCCTCCGGGCGTATGGCTACACCTTC
NA	TRBD2	TRBV5-1	TRBJ2-3	CASSFPSGSTDTQYF	TGCGCCAGCAGCTTCCCTAGCGGGAGCACAGATACGCAGTATTTT
NA	NA	TRBV18	TRBJ1-1	CASSPMRGNTEAFF	TGTGCCAGCTCACCGATGAGGGGAAACACTGAAGCTTTCTTT
NA	NA	TRBV27	TRBJ2-2	CASSLGWGWGTGELFF	TGTGCCAGCAGTCTTGGCTGGGGTTGGGGAACCGGGGAGCTGTTTTTT
NA	NA	TRBV5-4	TRBJ2-7	CASSLGQGGYDEQYF	TGTGCCAGCAGCTTGGGGCAGGGGGGGTATGACGAGCAGTACTTC
NA	TRBD1	TRBV19	TRBJ2-3	CASSTNDRVGDTQYF	TGTGCCAGTAGTACCAACGACAGGGTTGGAGATACGCAGTATTTT
few	TRBD1	TRBV6-5	TRBJ1-2	CASSYDRGHYGYTF	TGTGCCAGCAGTTATGACAGGGGGCATTATGGCTACACCTTC
NA	TRBD2	TRBV11-3	TRBJ2-7	CASSSTWGTEGTSGSGEQYF	TGTGCCAGCAGCTCAACTTGGGGGACCGAAGGGACTAGCGGGAGCGGGGAGCAGTACTTC
NA	NA	TRBV11-3	TRBJ2-7	CASSHQLGSNEQYF	TGTGCCAGCAGCCACCAGCTCGGGAGCAACGAGCAGTACTTC
NA	NA	TRBV2	TRBJ1-2	CARARLYGYTF	TGTGCCCGAGCACGACTCTATGGCTACACCTTC
NA	NA	TRBV30	TRBJ1-1	CAWSVRGFAEAFF	TGTGCCTGGAGTGTACGGGGTTTTGCTGAAGCTTTCTTT
NA	TRBD1	TRBV5-1	TRBJ1-1	CASSLGDRHTEAFF	TGCGCCAGCAGCTTGGGGGACAGACACACTGAAGCTTTCTTT
NA	NA	TRBV27	TRBJ2-1	CASSLPQFYNEQFF	TGTGCCAGCTCACTCCCACAATTCTACAATGAGCAGTTCTTC
NA	NA	TRBV5-1	TRBJ1-2	CASSLADPNYGYTF	TGCGCCAGCAGCTTGGCCGACCCCAACTATGGCTACACCTTC
NA	TRBD2	TRBV5-1	TRBJ2-2	CASSLLSAGETGELFF	TGCGCCAGCAGCTTGCTTTCAGCGGGAGAAACCGGGGAGCTGTTTTTT
NA	NA	TRBV10-3	TRBJ2-1	CAISDDGTISYNEQFF	TGTGCCATCAGTGATGATGGGACCATCTCCTACAATGAGCAGTTCTTC
once	NA	TRBV7-2	TRBJ2-7	CASSLPGGSAAYEQYF	TGTGCCAGCAGCTTACCCGGGGGCAGCGCCGCCTACGAGCAGTACTTC
NA	NA	TRBV2	TRBJ2-2	CASSLQGHLSTGELFF	TGTGCCAGCAGCTTACAGGGCCACCTCTCCACCGGGGAGCTGTTTTTT
NA	NA	TRBV11-2	TRBJ2-1	CASSAQGREQFF	TGTGCCAGCAGCGCACAGGGCAGGGAGCAGTTCTTC
NA	NA	TRBV6-1	TRBJ1-5	CASSDFQVLNSNQPQHF	TGTGCCAGCAGTGATTTTCAGGTCCTGAATAGCAATCAGCCCCAGCATTTT
NA	TRBD1	TRBV7-2	TRBJ2-2	CASSPGTATGELFF	TGTGCCAGCAGCCCCGGGACAGCGACCGGGGAGCTGTTTTTT
NA	TRBD1	TRBV9	TRBJ2-6	CASSVETGAPGANVLTF	TGTGCCAGCAGCGTAGAAACAGGGGCTCCTGGGGCCAACGTCCTGACTTTC
NA	NA	TRBV6-1	TRBJ2-5	CASRTVRETQYF	TGTGCCAGCAGGACAGTCCGGGAGACCCAGTACTTC
NA	NA	TRBV6-1	TRBJ2-7	CASNPIGVHEQYF	TGTGCCAGCAATCCTATAGGGGTCCACGAGCAGTACTTC
NA	NA	TRBV5-6	TRBJ2-3	CASSLNSGFTQYF	TGTGCCAGCAGCCTAAATAGCGGTTTTACGCAGTATTTT
NA	TRBD1	TRBV13	TRBJ1-2	CASSPRGQGANYGYTF	TGTGCCAGCAGCCCCCGGGGACAGGGGGCGAACTATGGCTACACCTTC
NA	NA	TRBV11-1	TRBJ2-3	CASSLAVRTDTQYF	TGTGCCAGCAGCTTAGCCGTGCGCACAGATACGCAGTATTTT
NA	NA	TRBV6-5	TRBJ1-1	CASSPPGGWTEAFF	TGTGCCAGCAGTCCCCCAGGAGGTTGGACTGAAGCTTTCTTT